A single T cell receptor beta chain is shown here with its context. The sample is drawn from a study of blood T cell repertoires in COVID-19. Across the whole study: Sites across the United States, Italy and Spain contributed samples from acute and convalescent COVID-19. The cDNA or gDNA used as material had been derived from T cells, B-cell-depleted T cells, or PBMCs.

In the study's own analysis: Quantification of nucleated cells was approximated via reference gene primer amplification. Profiled with immunoSEQ multiplex PCR; TCRdb holds only in-frame clones, not every one. That table furnishes V, J and clone size, whereas the DNA furnished D and trimming. The data hold some 250,000 clones, with about 80% observed a single time. Germline CDR1 and CDR2: LGHNA and YNFKEQ. The CDR3 length is 15 residues. Trimming at V came to 0 bases and at J to 4 bases, leaving 2 bases not matched to a gene. Sequencing was done on a sample of peripheral blood. The genes are TRBV4-2 and TRBJ2-5; TRBD2 matches at 10 bases. This TCR came from a woman aged 80 or older with acute or convalescent COVID-19. The CDR3 here is CASSQDLAGAETQYF. In DNA form, the CDR3 reads TGTGCCAGCAGCCAAGACCTAGCGGGAGCAGAGACCCAGTACTTC.